The following is a T cell receptor beta chain sequence with its context. Its specificity is not known. The CDR3 spans 15 residues. V lost 7 bases and J lost 1; bases outside the gene matches: 8. CDR1 is MNHEY, CDR2 SMNVEV, per germline (reference sequence). The PCR employed 60 Vbeta primers together with 13 Jbeta primers. Sequencing was performed with immunoSEQ multiplex PCR; in TCRdb, only in-frame clones are kept and a portion is missing. This table has about 94,000 clones, over 50% appearing once. The sample belongs to a study of cytomegalovirus exposure and HLA in healthy donors. Study-wide points: A classifier reportedly called cytomegalovirus status with high sensitivity and specificity. In a later analysis, CMV-associated beta chains were mostly HLA-associated, it appeared. TCR beta sequences reportedly predicted most subjects' HLA-A and HLA-B alleles accurately. Analysis performed later found over 15,000 TCR beta sequences associated with HLA alleles at 0.05 false discovery rate.

This sequence joins TRBV27 and TRBJ1-1; 8 bases align to TRBD1. The sequence came from a man aged 30-40 years in good health and CMV-seronegative. Sample: PBMCs. For the CDR3, the DNA is TGTGCCAGCACCAGGGGGCAAGCGGGGAACACTGAAGCTTTCTTT. It is translated as CASTRGQAGNTEAFF.